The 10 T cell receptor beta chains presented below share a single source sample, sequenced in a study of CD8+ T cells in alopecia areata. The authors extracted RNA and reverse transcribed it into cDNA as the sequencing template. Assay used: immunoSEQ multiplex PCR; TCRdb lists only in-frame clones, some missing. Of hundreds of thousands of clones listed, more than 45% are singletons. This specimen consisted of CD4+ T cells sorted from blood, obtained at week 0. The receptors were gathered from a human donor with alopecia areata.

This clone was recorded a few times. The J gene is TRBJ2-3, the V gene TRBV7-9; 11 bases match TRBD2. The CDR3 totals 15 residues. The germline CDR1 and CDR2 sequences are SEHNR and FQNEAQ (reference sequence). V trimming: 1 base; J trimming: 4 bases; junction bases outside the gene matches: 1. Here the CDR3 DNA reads TGTGCCAGCAGCTTAGGGACTAGCGGGTCAGATACGCAGTATTTT. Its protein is CASSLGTSGSDTQYF.

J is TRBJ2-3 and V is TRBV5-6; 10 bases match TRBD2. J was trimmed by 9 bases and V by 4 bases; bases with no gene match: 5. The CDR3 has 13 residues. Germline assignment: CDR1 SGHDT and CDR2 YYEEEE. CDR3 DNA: TGTGCCAGCAGCCGGTATAGCGGGAGGACGCAGTATTTT. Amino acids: CASSRYSGRTQYF.

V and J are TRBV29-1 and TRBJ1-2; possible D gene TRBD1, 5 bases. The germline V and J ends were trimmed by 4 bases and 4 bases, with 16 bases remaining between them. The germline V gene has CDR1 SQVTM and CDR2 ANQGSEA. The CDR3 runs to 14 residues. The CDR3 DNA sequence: TGCAGCGTTGGGGGCTTGGGCGACGGCTATGGCTACACCTTC. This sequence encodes CSVGGLGDGYGYTF. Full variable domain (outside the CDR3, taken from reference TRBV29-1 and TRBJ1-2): SAVISQKPSRDICQRGTSLTIQCQVDSQVTMMFWYRQQPGQSLTLIATANQGSEATYESGFVIDKFPISRPNLTFSTLTVSNMSPEDSSIYLCSVGGLGDGYGYTFGSGTRLTVV.

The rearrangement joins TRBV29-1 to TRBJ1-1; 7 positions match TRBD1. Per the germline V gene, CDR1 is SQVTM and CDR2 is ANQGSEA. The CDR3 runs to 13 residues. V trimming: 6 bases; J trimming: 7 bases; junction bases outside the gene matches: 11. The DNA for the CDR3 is TGCAGCGTCCCGGGCAGGGGGGAAGGTGAAGCTTTCTTT. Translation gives CSVPGRGEGEAFF.

CDR3 sequence: CASSYGQGGGGYTF. In DNA, the CDR3 is TGTGCCAGCAGCTACGGACAGGGAGGCGGTGGCTACACCTTC. This sequence joins TRBV6-1 and TRBJ1-2; 8 bases are a match to TRBD1. V lost 6 bases, J lost 7 bases, and 10 bases stayed unmatched. The germline V gene encodes CDR1 MNHNS and CDR2 SASEGT. The CDR3 consists of 14 residues.

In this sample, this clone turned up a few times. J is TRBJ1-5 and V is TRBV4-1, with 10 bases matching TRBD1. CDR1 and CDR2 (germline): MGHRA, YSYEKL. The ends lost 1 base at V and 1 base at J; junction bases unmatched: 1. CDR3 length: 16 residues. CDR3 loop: CASSQGDRGSNQPQHF. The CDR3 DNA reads TGCGCCAGCAGCCAAGGGGACAGGGGCAGCAATCAGCCCCAGCATTTT.

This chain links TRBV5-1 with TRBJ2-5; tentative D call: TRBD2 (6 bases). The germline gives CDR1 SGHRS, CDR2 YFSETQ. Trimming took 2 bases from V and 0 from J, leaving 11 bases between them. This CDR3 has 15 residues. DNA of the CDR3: TGCGCCAGCAGCTTCGGTAGCGGCCACCAAGAGACCCAGTACTTC. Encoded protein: CASSFGSGHQETQYF.

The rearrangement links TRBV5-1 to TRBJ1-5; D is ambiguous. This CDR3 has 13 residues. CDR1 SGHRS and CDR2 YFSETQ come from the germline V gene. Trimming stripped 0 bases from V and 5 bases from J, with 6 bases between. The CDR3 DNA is TGCGCCAGCAGCTTGGAAGAGGATCAGCCCCAGCATTTT. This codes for CASSLEEDQPQHF.

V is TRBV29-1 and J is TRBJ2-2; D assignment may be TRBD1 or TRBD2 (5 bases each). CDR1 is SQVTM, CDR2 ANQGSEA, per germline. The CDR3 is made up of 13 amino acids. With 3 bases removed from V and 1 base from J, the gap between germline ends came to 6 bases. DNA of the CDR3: TGCAGCGTTGAGGGGGAGAACACCGGGGAGCTGTTTTTT. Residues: CSVEGENTGELFF.

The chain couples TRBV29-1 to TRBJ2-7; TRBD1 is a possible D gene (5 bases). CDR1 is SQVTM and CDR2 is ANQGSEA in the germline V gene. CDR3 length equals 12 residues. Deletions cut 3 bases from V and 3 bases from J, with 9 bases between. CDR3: CSVDGQGYEQYF. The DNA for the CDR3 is TGCAGCGTTGATGGGCAGGGCTACGAGCAGTACTTC.